The 15 T cell receptor beta chains in this list originate from one sample, sequenced in a study of cytomegalovirus exposure and HLA in healthy donors. This PCR relied on a set of 60 Vbeta primers and 13 Jbeta primers. Measured with immunoSEQ multiplex PCR; TCRdb has only the in-frame clones, and not every one. The sample records some 130,000 clones, about 66% being singletons. Sequenced input: PBMCs. The receptor source for this set is a man under 40 in good health and CMV-seropositive.

This chain links TRBV27 with TRBJ2-5, with a weak D call TRBD2 (5 bases). The CDR3 runs 13 residues. Between the trimmed V and J ends, which lost 1 base and 5 bases, there was a span of 8 bases. Germline-derived CDR1 and CDR2 are MNHEY and SMNVEV (reference sequence). DNA for the CDR3: TGTGCCAGCAGTTTATGGCCGGGGGAGACCCAGTACTTC. This sequence encodes CASSLWPGETQYF.

This rearrangement joins TRBV6-6 to TRBJ2-7; TRBD2 matches 10 bases. V lost 6 bases, J lost 0 bases, and 8 bases stayed unmatched. There are 16 residues in the CDR3. The germline gives CDR1 MNHNY, CDR2 SVGAGI (reference sequence). The CDR3 spells CASSPYGTSASYEQYF. Written as DNA, the CDR3 is TGTGCCAGCAGCCCCTACGGGACTAGCGCCTCCTACGAGCAGTACTTC.

V and J are TRBV7-2 and TRBJ2-1, with D maybe TRBD2 (5 bases). CDR3 length: 15 residues. The V gene lost 4 bases and the J gene lost 0 bases, with 10 bases spanning the gap. Germline V gene lookup returns CDR1 SGHTA and CDR2 FQGNSA. DNA for the CDR3: TGTGCCAGCAGCTCGCTAGGGAGCTCCTACAATGAGCAGTTCTTC. It specifies CASSSLGSSYNEQFF.

DNA for the CDR3: TGTGCCAGCTCACCACCTTCGGAGGGGAAAGCTTTCTTT. Its protein product is CASSPPSEGKAFF. J is TRBJ1-1 and V is TRBV18, with D perhaps TRBD1 (5 bases). Trimming removed 0 bases from V and 9 bases from J, with 11 bases in between. Germline CDR1 and CDR2: KGHSH and LQKENI. The CDR3 sequence is 13 residues long.

The rearrangement joins TRBV27 to TRBJ2-5, with 10 nucleotides matching TRBD2. The J segment lost 4 bases and the V segment lost 3 bases, leaving 11 bases of the junction unmatched. Germline CDR1 reads MNHEY; CDR2 reads SMNVEV (reference sequence). This CDR3 contains 17 residues. The CDR3 is CASSFYGSGTSVETQYF. DNA for the CDR3: TGTGCCAGCAGTTTCTATGGGTCCGGGACTAGCGTAGAGACCCAGTACTTC.

The V and J genes are TRBV4-1 and TRBJ1-1; 8 bases agree with TRBD1. The CDR3 totals 14 residues. The V gene end was trimmed by 4 bases and the J gene end by 4 bases; junction bases not matched to a gene: 5. From germline, CDR1 is MGHRA and CDR2 YSYEKL. The CDR3 protein is CASSRPGGRTEAFF. CDR3 in DNA: TGCGCCAGCAGCCGCCCAGGGGGCCGCACTGAAGCTTTCTTT.

This clone was seen a handful of times. The chain is built from TRBV11-1 and TRBJ1-1; D remains ambiguous. Between the trimmed V and J ends, which lost 1 base and 0 bases, there was a span of 12 bases. The CDR3 is 16 residues long. Germline V gene data show CDR1 as SGHAT and CDR2 as FQDESV (reference sequence). CDR3 amino acids: CASSLGQFTMNTEAFF. The CDR3, as DNA: TGTGCCAGCAGCTTAGGTCAGTTCACAATGAACACTGAAGCTTTCTTT.

This clone was seen a single time. The J gene is TRBJ2-7, the V gene TRBV28, with D possibly matching TRBD1 (5 bases). Germline lookup yields CDR1 MDHEN and CDR2 SYDVKM. V lost 3 bases and J lost 3, with 12 bases in between. The CDR3 has 14 residues. The CDR3 loop is CASSLSGRDYEQYF. The CDR3 region has the DNA TGTGCCAGCAGTTTGTCGGGCAGGGACTACGAGCAGTACTTC.

CDR3 DNA: TGTGCCAGCAGCCCACCGACTAGCGGGGGCTACGAGCAGTACTTC. This encodes CASSPPTSGGYEQYF. V gene TRBV5-6 combines with J gene TRBJ2-7; TRBD2 matches at 12 bases. CDR3 length: 15 residues. The germline gives CDR1 SGHDT, CDR2 YYEEEE. The V gene end was trimmed by 4 bases and the J gene end by 3 bases; junction bases not matched to a gene: 5.

This clone has more than one count but fewer than ten. This chain links TRBV6-5 with TRBJ1-3; D is unclear. Germline loops: CDR1 MNHEY, CDR2 SVGAGI. V was shortened by 7 bases and J by 0 bases, with 13 bases between the two germline ends. This CDR3 spans 15 amino acids. The CDR3 DNA reads TGTGCCAGCATCCCAAGATGGAGCTCTGGAAACACCATATATTTT. Protein product: CASIPRWSSGNTIYF.

V usage is TRBV9 and J usage is TRBJ2-5, with TRBD2 matching 9 bases. The CDR3 is 16 residues long. V lost 4 bases, J lost 5 bases, and 12 bases stayed unmatched. Germline V gives CDR1 SGDLS, CDR2 YYNGEE. The CDR3 is CASSPQSSGTWETQYF. In DNA, the CDR3 is TGTGCCAGCAGCCCCCAGTCTAGCGGGACGTGGGAGACCCAGTACTTC. The variable domain in full, with the rest retrieved from reference TRBV9 and TRBJ2-5, is DSGVTQTPKHLITATGQRVTLRCSPRSGDLSVYWYQQSLDQGLQFLIQYYNGEERAKGNILERFSAQQFPDLHSELNLSSLELGDSALYFCASSPQSSGTWETQYFGPGTRLLVL.

A few counts support this clone. The rearrangement uses TRBV20-1 and TRBJ1-1; a possible D gene is TRBD1 (5 bases). The CDR3 loop spans 11 amino acids. The germline gives CDR1 DFQATT, CDR2 SNEGSKA (reference sequence). The V gene lost 6 bases and the J gene lost 8 bases, with 13 bases spanning the gap. The DNA for the CDR3 is TGCAGTGCCAGCCGGGGGGAGGAAGCTTTCTTT. Its translation: CSASRGEEAFF.

V is TRBV27 and J is TRBJ2-7; D might be TRBD2 (5 bases). This CDR3 is built from 15 residues. The V and J ends lost 0 bases and 2 bases respectively, with 11 bases between them. Per germline, CDR1 MNHEY and CDR2 SMNVEV (reference sequence). CDR3 coding DNA: TGTGCCAGCAGTTTATCTCTTGGAGGACCCTACGAGCAGTACTTC. It translates to CASSLSLGGPYEQYF.

This clone was counted only a few times. The V and J genes are TRBV4-1 and TRBJ1-4; TRBD1 matches 10 bases. Losses at the gene ends were 0 bases for V and 2 bases for J; bases not matched to a gene: 0. The CDR3 covers 16 residues. Looked up from germline, CDR1 is MGHRA and CDR2 is YSYEKL. Here the CDR3 reads CASSQEDRGTNEKLFF. Written as DNA, the CDR3 is TGCGCCAGCAGCCAAGAGGACAGGGGGACTAATGAAAAACTGTTTTTT.

This rearrangement joins TRBV18 to TRBJ2-7; TRBD1 matches at 8 bases. CDR3 size: 15 residues. The V and J ends lost 6 bases and 3 bases, in that order; junction bases with no gene match: 10. The germline gives CDR1 KGHSH, CDR2 LQKENI. The CDR3 DNA is TGTGCCAGCTCCCCAAGGACAGGGATCATCTACGAGCAGTACTTC. It is translated as CASSPRTGIIYEQYF.